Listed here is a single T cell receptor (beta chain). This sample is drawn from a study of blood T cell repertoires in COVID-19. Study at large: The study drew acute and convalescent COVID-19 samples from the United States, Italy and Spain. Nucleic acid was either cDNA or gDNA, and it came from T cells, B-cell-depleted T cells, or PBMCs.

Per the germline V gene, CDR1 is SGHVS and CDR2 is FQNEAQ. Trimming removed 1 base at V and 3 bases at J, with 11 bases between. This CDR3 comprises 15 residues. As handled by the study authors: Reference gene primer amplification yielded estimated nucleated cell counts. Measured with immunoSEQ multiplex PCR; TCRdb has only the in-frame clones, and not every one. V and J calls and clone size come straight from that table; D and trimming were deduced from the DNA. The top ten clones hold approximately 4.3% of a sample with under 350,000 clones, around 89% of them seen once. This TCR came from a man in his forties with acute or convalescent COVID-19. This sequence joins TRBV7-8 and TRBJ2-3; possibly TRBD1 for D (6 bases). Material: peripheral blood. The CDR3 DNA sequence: TGTGCCAGCAGCTTAGGAGGGGGAAGGACAGATACGCAGTATTTT. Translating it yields CASSLGGGRTDTQYF.